The 2 T cell receptor beta chains in this list originate from one sample, sequenced in a study of T-cell reconstitution after alpha-beta-depleted transplantation in children. The authors prepared the TCRbeta library with unique molecular identifiers. TCRdb re-derived calls from the PCR reads in MiXCR, one entry per CDR3 protein. The sample consists of some 290,000 distinct CDR3 sequences, 9.9% of them appearing once. The material sequenced was PBMCs from the stem cell graft donor, taken from the stem cell graft. These receptors were taken from a human donor who donated a stem cell graft to a child with SCID.

This clonotype was detected a few times. The chain joins TRBV5-1 to TRBJ2-2; D unclear. CDR1 is SGHRS and CDR2 is YFSETQ in the germline V gene. This CDR3 comprises 16 residues. The V end was cut by 0 bases, the J end by 4 bases, with 13 bases between. CDR3 protein: CASSLALSVGTGELFF. Here the CDR3 DNA reads TGCGCCAGCAGCTTGGCCTTGTCTGTTGGCACCGGGGAGCTGTTTTTT.

This clonotype was observed a handful of times. V usage is TRBV20-1 and J usage is TRBJ2-5; 9 bases match TRBD1. The length of the CDR3 is 13 residues. Germline loops: CDR1 DFQATT, CDR2 SNEGSKA (reference sequence). Losses at the gene ends were 5 bases for V and 5 bases for J; bases not matched to a gene: 6. This CDR3 is CSAHTGGIETQYF. In DNA, the CDR3 is TGCAGTGCTCATACAGGGGGCATCGAGACCCAGTACTTC.